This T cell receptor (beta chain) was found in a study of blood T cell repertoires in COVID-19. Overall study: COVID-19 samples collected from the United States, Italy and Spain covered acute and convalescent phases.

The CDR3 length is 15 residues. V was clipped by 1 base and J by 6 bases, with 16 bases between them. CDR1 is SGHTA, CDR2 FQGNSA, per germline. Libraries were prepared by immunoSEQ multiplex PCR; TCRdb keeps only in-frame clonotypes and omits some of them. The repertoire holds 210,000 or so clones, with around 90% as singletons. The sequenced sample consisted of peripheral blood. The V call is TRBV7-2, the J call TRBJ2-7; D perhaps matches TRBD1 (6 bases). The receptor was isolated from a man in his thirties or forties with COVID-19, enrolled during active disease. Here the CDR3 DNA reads TGTGCCAGCAGCTTAGGACCCACAGGGCAGTCCGAGCAGTACTTC. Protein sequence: CASSLGPTGQSEQYF.